This T cell receptor (beta chain) was recorded in a study of blood T cell repertoires in COVID-19. In the study overall: Spain, Italy and the United States supplied samples that represented acute and convalescent COVID-19. PBMCs, B-cell-depleted T cells, or T cells were the source of the cDNA or gDNA that made up the material.

V was clipped by 6 bases and J by 0 bases, with 12 bases between them. This CDR3 is 16 amino acids long. Germline V CDR1 and CDR2: LNHDA, SQIVND (reference sequence). In the original processing: It was from reference gene primer amplification that nucleated cell counts were estimated. Measured with immunoSEQ multiplex PCR; TCRdb has only the in-frame clones, and not every one. From that table come the V and J calls and clone size; the DNA was used to work out D and trimming. The data show more than 75,000 clones, about 80% seen once. Sequencing was performed on peripheral blood. The rearrangement joins TRBV19 to TRBJ2-6, with D maybe TRBD1 (6 bases). The clonotype originates from a human donor in a cohort sampled during active COVID-19. The CDR3: CASRAGANSGANVLTF. The CDR3 DNA reads TGTGCCAGTAGGGCAGGGGCGAACTCTGGGGCCAACGTCCTGACTTTC. Full variable domain (missing parts from reference TRBV19 and TRBJ2-6): DGGITQSPKYLFRKEGQNVTLSCEQNLNHDAMYWYRQDPGQGLRLIYYSQIVNDFQKGDIAEGYSVSREKKESFPLTVTSAQKNPTAFYLCASRAGANSGANVLTFGAGSRLTVL.